A single sample is the source of the 14 T cell receptor beta chains below, sequenced in a study of CD8 T cells in ankylosing spondylitis. In TCRdb, the 5' RACE reads were re-called with MiXCR into one record per CDR3 protein. Of about 360,000 distinct CDR3 sequences in the sample, roughly 20% are singletons; the top ten hold about 12%. The sample comprised blood, either unsorted or a sorted T cell fraction (not recorded which). The receptors here all came from a male donor with ankylosing spondylitis or in good health (not recorded which).

The V and J genes are TRBV20-1 and TRBJ2-1; 7 bases align to TRBD2. Germline V gene lookup returns CDR1 DFQATT and CDR2 SNEGSKA (reference sequence). CDR3 length: 12 residues. The junction had 8 bases not matched to a gene; V was cut back by 0 bases and J by 15 bases. The CDR3 DNA reads TGCAGTGCTAGAGATCTTGCGGGGGTCCCGTTCTTC. Amino acids: CSARDLAGVPFF.

The V and J genes are TRBV20-1 and TRBJ2-1; the match to TRBD2 covers 11 bases. V was pared by 5 bases and J by 4 bases, with 10 bases of the junction left unmatched. This CDR3 spans 16 amino acids. CDR1 DFQATT and CDR2 SNEGSKA come from the germline V gene (reference sequence). Written as DNA, the CDR3 is TGCAGTGCTCCAATAGTAGCGGGGGGGCCTTACAATGAGCAGTTCTTC. The encoded protein is CSAPIVAGGPYNEQFF.

This clonotype was counted a few times. This chain uses TRBV9 with TRBJ1-4; D is possibly TRBD1 (5 bases). The ends were cut back, 3 bases at V and 7 bases at J, with 16 bases in the middle. Germline CDR1 and CDR2: SGDLS and YYNGEE. There are 15 residues in the CDR3. The CDR3 reads CASSAQGGWGEKLFF. The CDR3 nucleotides are TGTGCCAGCAGCGCCCAGGGAGGGTGGGGTGAAAAACTGTTTTTT.

This chain uses TRBV2 with TRBJ2-1; TRBD1 aligns across 9 bases. After removal of 6 bases from V and 7 bases from J, the junction contained 10 bases not matched to a gene. The CDR3 contains 15 residues. Per germline, CDR1 SNHLY and CDR2 FYNNEI. The DNA for the CDR3 is TGTGCCAGCAGCTCCCCGGGACAGGGTGATAATGAGCAGTTCTTC. Translation: CASSSPGQGDNEQFF.

This clonotype has a handful of counts. V is TRBV12-3 or TRBV12-4 and J is TRBJ2-3; 7 positions match TRBD2. The CDR3 is 16 residues long. V was clipped by 5 bases and J by 5 bases; unmatched bases: 13. The CDR3 spells CASSPIGRGWVDTQYF. CDR3 sequence (DNA): TGTGCCAGCAGTCCCATCGGGCGGGGGTGGGTAGATACGCAGTATTTT.

This chain links TRBV7-9 with TRBJ2-1; possibly TRBD1 or TRBD2 for D (5 bases each). This CDR3 has 13 residues. CDR1 SEHNR and CDR2 FQNEAQ come from the germline V gene (reference sequence). V was trimmed by 8 bases and J by 0 bases, leaving 8 bases between them. In DNA, the CDR3 is TGTGCCAGCGGGGGACCCTCCTACAATGAGCAGTTCTTC. This sequence encodes CASGGPSYNEQFF. The complete variable domain, with remaining parts taken from reference TRBV7-9 and TRBJ2-1, reads DTGVSQNPRHKITKRGQNVTFRCDPISEHNRLYWYRQTLGQGPEFLTYFQNEAQLEKSRLLSDRFSAERPKGSFSTLEIQRTEQGDSAMYLCASGGPSYNEQFFGPGTRLTVL.

The chain couples TRBV28 to TRBJ1-1, with 7 bases identical to TRBD1. The germline CDR1 and CDR2 sequences are MDHEN and SYDVKM. Trimming at V came to 6 bases and at J to 1 base, leaving 5 bases not matched to a gene. CDR3 length: 14 residues. The CDR3 sequence: CASRDRVPNTEAFF. CDR3 in DNA: TGTGCCAGCAGAGACAGGGTCCCGAACACTGAAGCTTTCTTT.

V is TRBV28 and J is TRBJ2-5, with a weak D call TRBD2 (5 bases). CDR3 length: 14 residues. Trimming stripped 6 bases from V and 5 bases from J, with 16 bases between. Germline V gene lookup returns CDR1 MDHEN and CDR2 SYDVKM. This chain's CDR3 is CASRRTGRDETQYF. Here the CDR3 DNA reads TGTGCCAGCAGGAGGACGGGCCGGGATGAGACCCAGTACTTC.

This clonotype was counted between two and nine times. The V and J genes are TRBV18 and TRBJ2-5; tentative D call: TRBD1 (5 bases). Germline V gives CDR1 KGHSH, CDR2 LQKENI. CDR3 size: 13 residues. V lost 2 bases, J lost 3 bases, and 7 bases lay in between. The DNA of the CDR3 is TGTGCCAGCTCACCAAAGACAGAAGAGACCCAGTACTTC. It encodes CASSPKTEETQYF.

The chain recombines TRBV24-1 with TRBJ1-4, with D unresolved. CDR1 is KGHDR and CDR2 is SFDVKD in the germline V gene. V was trimmed by 9 bases and J by 8 bases, leaving 6 bases between them. CDR3 length: 10 residues. Written as DNA, the CDR3 is TGTGCCACCTCCCCCGAAAAACTGTTTTTT. Its translation is CATSPEKLFF.

This clonotype came up a few times. V is TRBV27 and J is TRBJ2-2; D gene uncertain. Deletions cut 0 bases from V and 2 bases from J, with 4 bases between. The CDR3 contains 14 residues. CDR1 is MNHEY, CDR2 SMNVEV, per germline (reference sequence). The CDR3: CASSLSSNTGELFF. For the CDR3, the DNA is TGTGCCAGCAGTTTATCGTCAAACACCGGGGAGCTGTTTTTT.

This chain links TRBV7-9 with TRBJ2-3; 8 nucleotides match TRBD2. The ends lost 5 bases at V and 0 bases at J; junction bases unmatched: 10. In germline, CDR1 is SEHNR, CDR2 FQNEAQ (reference sequence). CDR3 length equals 17 residues. CDR3 DNA: TGTGCCAGCAGCCGAAGACCGGGACTAGAGAGCACAGATACGCAGTATTTT. Translating gives CASSRRPGLESTDTQYF.

V gene TRBV28 combines with J gene TRBJ2-3; possibly TRBD1 for D (6 bases). The germline gives CDR1 MDHEN, CDR2 SYDVKM. The CDR3 loop spans 14 amino acids. The ends were cut back, 5 bases at V and 8 bases at J, with 17 bases in the middle. The CDR3 loop reads CASSLPQAQGTQYF. The DNA for the CDR3 is TGTGCCAGCAGTCTACCCCAGGCACAGGGTACGCAGTATTTT.

The chain is built from TRBV20-1 and TRBJ2-3; D might be TRBD1 (5 bases). In germline, CDR1 is DFQATT, CDR2 SNEGSKA (reference sequence). With 5 bases removed from V and 1 base from J, the gap between germline ends came to 10 bases. This CDR3 is 13 amino acids long. In nucleotides, the CDR3 is TGCAGTGCTTCAGGGTCCCGCACAGATACGCAGTATTTT. Translating gives CSASGSRTDTQYF.